The 12 T cell receptor beta chains presented below share a single source sample, sequenced in a study of OX40 agonist ivuxolimab in advanced cancers. The table came from immunoSEQ multiplex PCR; TCRdb's copy has only in-frame clones and leaves some out. Counted here are roughly 90,000 clones, under 95% occurring once; the ten biggest clones make up more than 0.25%. The input for sequencing was CD4+ or CD8+ T cells sorted from blood, taken in a trial of the OX40 agonist ivuxolimab. The source of these receptors is an adult with an advanced solid tumor such as melanoma, head and neck, liver or kidney cancer.

This rearrangement joins TRBV5-6 to TRBJ1-2, with TRBD1 identical over 7 bases. This CDR3 comprises 15 residues. The J segment lost 3 bases and the V segment lost 4 bases, leaving 9 bases of the junction unmatched. Germline lookup yields CDR1 SGHDT and CDR2 YYEEEE. The DNA for the CDR3 is TGTGCCAGCAGCAAGAGAGTTGGGACAGACTATGGCTACACCTTC. Protein: CASSKRVGTDYGYTF.

The chain links TRBV5-1 to TRBJ2-1, with 11 nucleotides matching TRBD1. This CDR3 is built from 14 residues. In germline, CDR1 is SGHRS, CDR2 YFSETQ. V shed 6 bases, J shed 7 bases, and the junction held 6 bases outside the gene matches. The CDR3 DNA is TGCGCCAGCAAACGGACAGGGGGCATGAATGAGCAGTTCTTC. Translation gives CASKRTGGMNEQFF.

This chain connects TRBV4-3 to TRBJ1-1; D gene uncertain. The CDR3 is made up of 10 amino acids. Looked up from germline, CDR1 is LGHNA and CDR2 is YSLEER. V lost 7 bases and J 10 bases, leaving 10 bases between the germline ends. The CDR3 protein is CASTRLGAFF. CDR3 DNA sequence: TGCGCCAGCACTCGGTTGGGAGCTTTCTTT.

The chain couples TRBV5-5 to TRBJ2-2; TRBD2 matches at 9 bases. Germline CDR1 SGHKS, CDR2 YYEKEE (reference sequence). V shed 6 bases, J shed 2 bases, and the junction held 8 bases outside the gene matches. CDR3 length equals 16 residues. DNA of the CDR3: TGTGCCAGCAACCCGGCGGGAGGGTCCAACACCGGGGAGCTGTTTTTT. Translated, it gives CASNPAGGSNTGELFF.

This clone has just a few counts. This chain uses TRBV27 with TRBJ2-3; D might be TRBD1 (5 bases). Trimming took 7 bases from V and 1 from J, leaving 18 bases between them. CDR1 and CDR2 from the germline V gene are MNHEY and SMNVEV (reference sequence). The CDR3 runs to 16 residues. CDR3 residues: CASMSRWGAGTDTQYF. The CDR3 bases are TGTGCCAGCATGAGCCGGTGGGGCGCAGGCACAGATACGCAGTATTTT.

The gene calls are TRBV11-2 and TRBJ2-5; TRBD2 might be the D (7 bases). Germline CDR1 and CDR2: SGHAT and FQNNGV. The CDR3 extends over 15 amino acids. V shed 6 bases and J shed 2 bases, with 16 bases lying between them. The CDR3 spells CASRKGGGQQETQYF. The CDR3 DNA reads as TGTGCCAGCAGAAAGGGGGGGGGACAACAAGAGACCCAGTACTTC.

The chain employs TRBV27 and TRBJ1-5; TRBD1 agrees at 8 bases. In germline, CDR1 is MNHEY, CDR2 SMNVEV (reference sequence). J gave up 8 bases and V 8 bases, and 11 bases lay outside the gene matches. The CDR3 has 14 amino acids. CDR3 region: CASARTGWFEPQHF. The CDR3 nucleotides are TGTGCCAGCGCTCGGACAGGGTGGTTTGAGCCCCAGCATTTT.

This rearrangement joins TRBV6-6 to TRBJ2-2, with D perhaps matching TRBD2 (6 bases). V shed 2 bases and J shed 0 bases, with 10 bases lying between them. The germline V gene has CDR1 MNHNY and CDR2 SVGAGI (reference sequence). This CDR3 comprises 16 residues. CDR3: CASSYGRSPNTGELFF. The DNA for the CDR3 is TGTGCCAGCAGTTACGGGAGGAGCCCGAACACCGGGGAGCTGTTTTTT.

The chain couples TRBV7-3 to TRBJ2-5; weak D call: TRBD2 (7 bases). The germline V and J ends were trimmed by 4 bases and 7 bases, with 13 bases remaining between them. This CDR3 is 13 amino acids long. Per germline, CDR1 SGHTA and CDR2 FQGTGA. Here the CDR3 reads CASSSGGQATQYF. Written as DNA, the CDR3 is TGTGCCAGCAGCTCGGGGGGCCAGGCGACCCAGTACTTC.

V usage is TRBV2 and J usage is TRBJ1-1; D is perhaps TRBD1 (6 bases). CDR1 is SNHLY and CDR2 is FYNNEI in the germline V gene. The ends were cut back, 6 bases at V and 2 bases at J, with 16 bases in the middle. The CDR3 is 15 amino acids. CDR3 protein: CASRPQGRYNTEAFF. In nucleotides, the CDR3 is TGTGCCAGCAGGCCACAGGGAAGGTACAACACTGAAGCTTTCTTT.

The V and J genes are TRBV7-2 and TRBJ2-5; TRBD2 matches at 10 bases. Trimming cost V 0 bases and J 4 bases; bases outside gene matches: 5. The CDR3 loop spans 16 amino acids. Looked up from germline, CDR1 is SGHTA and CDR2 is FQGNSA. CDR3 residues: CASSLAWASGRETQYF. The DNA of the CDR3 is TGTGCCAGCAGCTTAGCTTGGGCTAGCGGGAGAGAGACCCAGTACTTC.

This clone was recorded a few times. The rearrangement uses TRBV5-6 and TRBJ2-1, with a tentative D call TRBD2 (6 bases). V shed 0 bases and J shed 5 bases, with 9 bases lying between them. Germline loops: CDR1 SGHDT, CDR2 YYEEEE. This CDR3 contains 14 residues. Here the CDR3 DNA reads TGTGCCAGCAGCTTGGGTCTAGCGAACAATGAGCAGTTCTTC. It specifies CASSLGLANNEQFF.